This T cell receptor beta chain was captured by sequencing in a study of naive and memory T cell subsets. Separate alpha and beta amplification began at the second PCR step. Four subsets defined by CD45RA and CD27 were sorted after CD3, CD4, CD8 and live/dead staining. The CDR3 totals 14 residues. The V gene's germline CDR1 is MDHEN and CDR2 SYDVKM. V was pared by 1 base and J by 7 bases, with 11 bases between. Two oligonucleotides, mixed equimolar, formed the beta constant-region primer covering TRBC1 and TRBC2. Four rounds of PCR amplified the ligated cDNA using nested alpha and beta constant-region primers plus SP2. The cDNA 3' end received a ligated single-stranded oligonucleotide carrying the SP2 primer and a 12-nucleotide UMI. TCRdb re-derived calls from the UMI-ligation and nested PCR reads in MiXCR, one entry per CDR3 protein. The data show roughly 130,000 distinct CDR3 sequences, 35% to 40% seen once.

The sequence was obtained from a human donor in good health. The V gene is TRBV28, the J gene TRBJ1-5, with D possibly being TRBD1 (5 bases). The sample taken for sequencing was central memory CD4+ T cells from blood. CDR3 coding DNA: TGTGCCAGCAGTTTATCGGACGGGGCCCAGCCCCAGCATTTT. Residues: CASSLSDGAQPQHF.